The 18 T cell receptor beta chains given below trace back to one sample, sequenced in a study of shared clonotypes between healthy human individuals. Method: immunoSEQ multiplex PCR; TCRdb's copy keeps in-frame clones and lacks some. The sample carries some 790,000 clones, 72% recorded once. Sequences were obtained from memory CD4+ T cells sorted from blood. Subset here: CD45RA-negative fraction. The receptors were gathered from a woman aged 25 to 39 in good health.

The V call is TRBV15, the J call TRBJ2-5; the D is unclear. Trimming removed 0 bases from V and 2 bases from J, with 10 bases in between. The V gene's germline CDR1 is LNHNV and CDR2 YYDKDF (reference sequence). This CDR3 spans 15 amino acids. The CDR3 coding sequence is TGTGCCACCAGCAGAGATTTCCTAGAGCAAGAGACCCAGTACTTC. It is translated as CATSRDFLEQETQYF.

The rearrangement joins TRBV27 to TRBJ2-2; D possibly corresponds to TRBD2 (6 bases). The length of the CDR3 is 16 residues. CDR1 and CDR2 (germline): MNHEY, SMNVEV (reference sequence). The ends were cut back, 2 bases at V and 3 bases at J, with 13 bases in the middle. The CDR3 DNA reads as TGTGCCAGCAGTTTAGGGTGGGACTCCTACACCGGGGAGCTGTTTTTT. Amino acids: CASSLGWDSYTGELFF.

The chain links TRBV7-8 to TRBJ1-2, with unresolved D. The ends were cut back, 1 base at V and 0 bases at J, with 9 bases in the middle. CDR1 and CDR2 from the germline V gene are SGHVS and FQNEAQ. The CDR3 runs to 15 residues. The CDR3, as DNA: TGTGCCAGCAGCTTAGTCTCAGGCCCTAACTATGGCTACACCTTC. Translated: CASSLVSGPNYGYTF.

V is TRBV27 and J is TRBJ1-4; no clear D. This CDR3 spans 15 amino acids. Looked up from germline, CDR1 is MNHEY and CDR2 is SMNVEV (reference sequence). Trimming took off 1 base at V and 7 bases at J, with 13 bases between the two ends. CDR3 sequence (DNA): TGTGCCAGCAGTTTATTTGGAGGGATCGGTGAAAAACTGTTTTTT. Encoded protein: CASSLFGGIGEKLFF.

The chain joins TRBV28 to TRBJ2-3; maybe TRBD1 (5 bases). The CDR3 contains 13 residues. Germline lookup yields CDR1 MDHEN and CDR2 SYDVKM. Trimming pared 2 bases from V and 9 bases from J, leaving 12 bases between. This CDR3 reads CASSLTIPGTQYF. In nucleotides, the CDR3 is TGTGCCAGCAGTTTAACTATCCCAGGGACGCAGTATTTT.

This clone showed up many times. Distinct nucleotide sequences in the sample also encode this CDR3. The rearrangement joins TRBV5-1 to TRBJ2-2; 7 nucleotides line up with TRBD1. This CDR3 contains 15 residues. Trimming at V came to 0 bases and at J to 3 bases, leaving 2 bases not matched to a gene. Per germline, CDR1 SGHRS and CDR2 YFSETQ. This CDR3 reads CASSLADRDTGELFF. CDR3 DNA: TGCGCCAGCAGCTTGGCAGACAGGGACACCGGGGAGCTGTTTTTT.

This clone occurred a few times. The rearrangement joins TRBV10-3 to TRBJ1-1; no clear D. Germline lookup yields CDR1 ENHRY and CDR2 SYGVKD. This CDR3 comprises 13 residues. V was cut by 11 bases and J by 1 base, with 14 bases left in between. This CDR3 is CASKPDPNTEAFF. Here the CDR3 DNA reads TGTGCCTCGAAGCCAGACCCGAACACTGAAGCTTTCTTT.

As DNA, the CDR3 is TGCGCCAGCAGCCTAGACCCTGACAGGGAATCTGCCGGGGAGCTGTTTTTT. It yields the protein CASSLDPDRESAGELFF. The chain joins TRBV5-1 to TRBJ2-2, with 7 positions matching TRBD1. Germline CDR1 reads SGHRS; CDR2 reads YFSETQ. The J segment lost 6 bases and the V segment lost 4 bases, leaving 15 bases of the junction unmatched. This CDR3 has 17 amino acids.

J is TRBJ2-5 and V is TRBV28; TRBD1 might be the D (6 bases). V lost 2 bases, J lost 3 bases, and 13 bases lay in between. The CDR3 sequence is 15 residues long. Germline V lookup: CDR1 MDHEN, CDR2 SYDVKM. The CDR3 reads CASSLVVTGKETQYF. The CDR3 DNA is TGTGCCAGCAGTTTAGTAGTGACAGGCAAAGAGACCCAGTACTTC.

This rearrangement joins TRBV29-1 to TRBJ2-5; D not resolved. CDR3 length equals 11 residues. Trimming removed 5 bases from V and 5 bases from J, with 9 bases in between. Germline V gene data show CDR1 as SQVTM and CDR2 as ANQGSEA. CDR3 protein: CSVRPSETQYF. Written as DNA, the CDR3 is TGCAGCGTTAGGCCCTCGGAGACCCAGTACTTC.

V is TRBV28 and J is TRBJ2-7, with D possibly TRBD2 on 6 matching bases. Between the trimmed V and J ends, which lost 3 bases and 6 bases, there was a span of 15 bases. Germline loops: CDR1 MDHEN, CDR2 SYDVKM. The CDR3 consists of 14 residues. The CDR3 sequence: CASSFGTPRGEQYF. In nucleotides, the CDR3 is TGTGCCAGCAGTTTTGGGACTCCGCGCGGCGAGCAGTACTTC.

The chain is built from TRBV11-2 and TRBJ2-5, with 7 bases lining up with TRBD1. J gave up 4 bases and V 3 bases, and 8 bases lay outside the gene matches. Germline CDR1 reads SGHAT; CDR2 reads FQNNGV. This CDR3 contains 15 residues. The CDR3, as DNA: TGTGCCAGCAGCTTCACTATAGGGGGCGGAGAGACCCAGTACTTC. This gives the protein CASSFTIGGGETQYF.

The chain carries TRBV28 and TRBJ2-2; 9 nucleotides match TRBD2. CDR3 length: 16 residues. Germline values: CDR1 MDHEN, CDR2 SYDVKM. J was trimmed by 8 bases and V by 4 bases; bases with no gene match: 11. The CDR3 sequence is CASSSGSGRLPGELFF. The CDR3 DNA is TGTGCCAGCAGTTCCGGTAGCGGGAGACTACCGGGGGAGCTGTTTTTT.

The V call is TRBV18, the J call TRBJ2-7, with 8 bases matching TRBD1. The CDR3 has 16 residues. J was trimmed by 5 bases and V by 3 bases; bases with no gene match: 12. Germline-derived CDR1 and CDR2 are KGHSH and LQKENI. The CDR3 DNA reads as TGTGCCAGCTCACCGCTTTTGGGGACAGGAGTAAACGAGCAGTACTTC. Its protein product is CASSPLLGTGVNEQYF.

The V call is TRBV4-1, the J call TRBJ2-6, with TRBD1 matching over 9 bases. The CDR3 is 17 residues long. Germline V CDR1 and CDR2: MGHRA, YSYEKL. V lost 6 bases and J lost 1; bases outside the gene matches: 7. Here the CDR3 reads CASSRPGTGSGANVLTF. Written as DNA, the CDR3 is TGCGCCAGCAGTCGTCCCGGGACAGGGTCTGGGGCCAACGTCCTGACTTTC.

The chain is built from TRBV14 and TRBJ1-2; D is undetermined. Looked up from germline, CDR1 is SGHDN and CDR2 is FVKESK. Trimming took 5 bases from V and 3 from J, leaving 13 bases between them. CDR3 size: 14 residues. The CDR3 region is CASSGDSLYYGYTF. The CDR3 region has the DNA TGTGCCAGCAGCGGAGATTCTCTTTACTATGGCTACACCTTC.

This clone was seen only a few times. This chain's CDR3 is CASSQDQTGTGDEKLFF. CDR3 DNA: TGTGCCAGCAGCCAAGACCAAACCGGGACAGGGGATGAAAAACTGTTTTTT. The chain employs TRBV4-2 and TRBJ1-4; 10 nucleotides line up with TRBD1. The germline V gene encodes CDR1 LGHNA and CDR2 YNFKEQ. This CDR3 is 17 amino acids long. J gave up 6 bases and V 0 bases, and 7 bases lay outside the gene matches.

This chain uses TRBV5-8 with TRBJ1-2; tentatively, D is TRBD1 (5 bases). CDR1 and CDR2 from the germline V gene are SGHTS and YDEGEE. The CDR3 sequence is 13 residues long. Trimming took 6 bases from V and 10 from J, leaving 19 bases between them. The CDR3 sequence is CASTEVTGRPYTF. The CDR3 DNA follows: TGTGCCAGCACCGAAGTAACAGGAAGGCCCTACACCTTC.